This T cell receptor (beta chain) came from a study of HIV-infected patients and healthy controls. Study conclusions and caveats: Healthy control repertoires had roughly threefold more distinct CDR3s than untreated HIV+ repertoires, and higher Shannon diversity.

Approximately 510 ng RNA was reverse transcribed with alpha and beta constant-region primers. Separate chain-specific third strand synthesis with multiplexing indices produced the alpha and beta libraries. Using its own MiXCR run on the 5' RACE reads, TCRdb lists one record per CDR3 protein. This table has 8,000 to 9,500 distinct CDR3 sequences, 8.5% to 9% appearing once. Roughly three months, about 14 weeks, into antiretroviral therapy, follow-up blood was collected. The repertoire came from unfractionated whole blood and reflected all unsorted peripheral T cells. This clonotype was counted at least ten times. Its antigen is still unknown. Material: blood, obtained during antiretroviral therapy. The receptor was derived from an adult with HIV infection.

CDR3 region: CASSQGLAWVETQYF. The CDR3 DNA sequence: TGCGCCAGCAGCCAAGGACTAGCTTGGGTCGAGACCCAGTACTTC. V and J are TRBV4-1 and TRBJ2-5; 7 nucleotides line up with TRBD2. V shed 1 base, J shed 5 bases, and the junction held 7 bases outside the gene matches. The CDR3 extends over 15 amino acids. Germline CDR1 reads MGHRA; CDR2 reads YSYEKL.